The TCR beta chain under discussion was sequenced for a study of long-term antiretroviral therapy in people with HIV. This clone was counted only a few times. Version v3.0 of the immunoSEQ assay ran at survey level. The method was immunoSEQ multiplex PCR; TCRdb's version includes in-frame clones alone and lacks a portion of them. This sample has over 30,000 clones, with over 75% found just once. The specimen comprised unsorted PBMCs, sampled 0.6 years after starting antiretroviral therapy. The TCR sequence derives from a man aged 18 to 35 with HIV.

The CDR3 DNA reads as TGTGCCAGCAACCCGCCGACAGGTACCTACGAGCAGTACTTC. Translating gives CASNPPTGTYEQYF. The chain carries TRBV28 and TRBJ2-7, with D perhaps matching TRBD1 (6 bases). This CDR3 spans 14 amino acids. Germline assignment: CDR1 MDHEN and CDR2 SYDVKM. V lost 7 bases, J lost 2 bases, and 15 bases lay in between.